There are many counts of the clone carrying this TCR beta chain. This sample stems from a study of cytomegalovirus exposure and HLA in healthy donors. Primers: 60 Vbeta forward and 13 Jbeta reverse. Clones were read by immunoSEQ multiplex PCR, and TCRdb kept only the in-frame ones, dropping some. The sample comprises approximately 93,000 clones, approximately 68% of which are singletons, and roughly 5.5% rests with the top ten. The germline CDR1 and CDR2 sequences are MGHDK and SYGVNS. This CDR3 contains 11 residues. V lost 5 bases to trimming and J lost 8 bases, with 8 bases between them. The chain links TRBV25-1 to TRBJ2-3; D ambiguous. Sequenced material: PBMCs. The sequence came from a boy under 18 in good health and CMV-seropositive. DNA for the CDR3: TGTGCCAGCAGTAGCGTTGTTACGCAGTATTTT. This translates into CASSSVVTQYF.